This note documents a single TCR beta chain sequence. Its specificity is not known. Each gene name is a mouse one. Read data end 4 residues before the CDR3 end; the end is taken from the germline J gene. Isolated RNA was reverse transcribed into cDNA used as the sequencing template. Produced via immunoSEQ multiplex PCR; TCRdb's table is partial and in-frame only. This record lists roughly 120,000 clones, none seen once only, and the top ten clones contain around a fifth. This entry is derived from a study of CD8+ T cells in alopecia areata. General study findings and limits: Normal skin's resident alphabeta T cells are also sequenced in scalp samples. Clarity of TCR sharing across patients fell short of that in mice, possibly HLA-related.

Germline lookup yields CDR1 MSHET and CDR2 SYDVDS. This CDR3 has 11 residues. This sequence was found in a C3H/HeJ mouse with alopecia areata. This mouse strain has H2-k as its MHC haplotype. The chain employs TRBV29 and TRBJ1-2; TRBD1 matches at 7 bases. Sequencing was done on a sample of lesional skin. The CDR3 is CASSSGGDYTF. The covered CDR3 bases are TGTGCTAGCAGTTCAGGGGGC. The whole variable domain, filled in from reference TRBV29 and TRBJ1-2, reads DMKVTQMPRYLIKRMGENVLLECGQDMSHETMYWYRQDPGLGLQLIYISYDVDSNSEGDIPKGYRVSRKKREHFSLILDSAKTNQTSVYFCASSSGGDYTFGSGTRLLVI.